This T cell receptor beta chain was observed in a study of cytomegalovirus exposure and HLA in healthy donors. The PCR had 60 Vbeta and 13 Jbeta primers. The method was immunoSEQ multiplex PCR; TCRdb's version includes in-frame clones alone and lacks a portion of them. The table records about 120,000 clones, roughly 80% of them present only once. V lost 7 bases, J lost 3 bases, and 10 bases stayed unmatched. The CDR3 has 15 residues. Per the germline V gene, CDR1 is SGHVS and CDR2 is FQNEAQ. It was healthy bone marrow donors who served as donors. The source is a woman between 40 and 55 years old in good health and CMV-seropositive. Sequences were obtained from PBMCs. The V and J genes are TRBV7-8 and TRBJ2-3; 7 bases line up with TRBD1. CDR3 nucleotide sequence: TGTGCCAGCACCCACGACAGGGATAGTACAGATACGCAGTATTTT. It is translated as CASTHDRDSTDTQYF.